This is a list of T cell receptor beta chains from one sample in a study of cytomegalovirus exposure and HLA in healthy donors. Repertoires were generated with immunoSEQ multiplex PCR, while TCRdb's copy carries only in-frame clones and drops some. The sample consists of about 150,000 clones, 86% of them appearing once. The sample taken for sequencing was PBMCs. These TCRs come from a human donor in good health. Both conserved end residues are part of each CDR3. A D gene is named only where the DNA matches it firmly. Size is omitted from some rows. Given values are once, few, many or a class for expanded clones.

TRBV19	TRBJ2-7	-	TRBD1	TGTGCCACCGGACAGGGGGCGTCGTCCTACGAGCAGTACTTC	CATGQGASSYEQYF
TRBV19	TRBJ2-1	medium-sized	TRBD2	TGTGCCAGTAGTACAACTAGCGGGAGTTACAATGAGCAGTTCTTC	CASSTTSGSYNEQFF
TRBV28	TRBJ2-1	once	TRBD2	TGTGCCAGCAGTTCAATGACTAGCGGGGTTAACAATGAGCAGTTCTTC	CASSSMTSGVNNEQFF
TRBV9	TRBJ2-1	-	TRBD2	TGTGCCAGCAGCGTGACTAGCGGGGGGGTTTGGAATGAGCAGTTCTTC	CASSVTSGGVWNEQFF
TRBV28	TRBJ2-7	-	-	TGTGCCAGCAGCCCCCCTTCCAGCCGGAGCTCCTACGAGCAGTACTTC	CASSPPSSRSSYEQYF
TRBV27	TRBJ2-6	-	-	TGTGCCAGCAGTTTATACAGCTCTGGGGCCAACGTCCTGACTTTC	CASSLYSSGANVLTF
TRBV18	TRBJ1-2	-	-	TGTGCCAGCTCACCAGCCGGGGGTGCCGTAGGGGGCTACACCTTC	CASSPAGGAVGGYTF
TRBV5-6	TRBJ1-6	-	TRBD1	TGTGCCAGCAGCTTGGATCTGGACAGGGTGGCTTCACCCCTCCACTTT	CASSLDLDRVASPLHF
TRBV9	TRBJ2-2	-	TRBD1	TGTGCCAGCAGCTCAGCCGGGACAGGGGTTGTCACCGGGGAGCTGTTTTTT	CASSSAGTGVVTGELFF
TRBV11-3	TRBJ2-7	-	TRBD1	TGTGCCAGCAGCTTGGGGGGACAGGGGGCAAAAGAGCAGTACTTC	CASSLGGQGAKEQYF
TRBV5-1	TRBJ1-3	-	-	TGCGCCAGCAGCTTCGAGGGCTCATCTGGAAACACCATATATTTT	CASSFEGSSGNTIYF
TRBV4-2	TRBJ2-7	-	-	TGTGCCAGCAGCCAAGATTGGGGGCTAGCTCAAGACGAGCAGTACTTC	CASSQDWGLAQDEQYF
TRBV19	TRBJ2-5	-	TRBD2	TGTGCCAGTAGTATAGGACGGACTAGCGGGAGGTTTCGAGGGCAAGAGACCCAGTACTTC	CASSIGRTSGRFRGQETQYF
TRBV13	TRBJ2-1	-	TRBD2	TGTGCCAGCAGCCAAATTACTAGCGGGATCTACAATGAGCAGTTCTTC	CASSQITSGIYNEQFF
TRBV16	TRBJ1-4	-	TRBD1	TGTGCCAGCAGCCAACGCGACAGGGCTGGACTGTTTTTT	CASSQRDRAGLFF
TRBV5-4	TRBJ2-1	-	-	TGTGCCAGCAGCTTTGGGACACTGACCTACAATGAGCAGTTCTTC	CASSFGTLTYNEQFF
TRBV7-2	TRBJ1-2	-	-	TGTGCCAGCAGCTTATCGGCCGGAGAATTATATGGCTACACCTTC	CASSLSAGELYGYTF
TRBV19	TRBJ2-1	-	-	TGTGCCAGTAGTGGTTCAGATGAGCAGTTCTTC	CASSGSDEQFF
TRBV6-1	TRBJ2-7	-	TRBD2	TGTGCCAGCAGTGAGGGGGAGGGTCTCCCATCCTACGAGCAGTACTTC	CASSEGEGLPSYEQYF
TRBV6-5	TRBJ2-1	-	TRBD2	TGTGCCAGCAGTTACAGGTCGACTAGCGGGAATGGAGAGCAGTTCTTC	CASSYRSTSGNGEQFF
TRBV25-1	TRBJ2-7	once	TRBD2	TGTGCCAGCAGTGGGGGACTAGTCCGCTACGAGCAGTACTTC	CASSGGLVRYEQYF
TRBV7-9	TRBJ1-2	-	TRBD1	TGTGCCAGCAGCTTACGAGAAGGACAGGCAAAAGGACGTAACTATGGCTACACCTTC	CASSLREGQAKGRNYGYTF
TRBV29-1	TRBJ1-1	-	-	TGCAGCGTTGAACAGAACAGGAGCGCTTTCTTT	CSVEQNRSAFF
TRBV21-1	TRBJ1-6	once	-	TGTGCCAGCAGCAACGTAATCCCCCTCCACTTT	CASSNVIPLHF
TRBV28	TRBJ2-7	-	-	TGTGCCAGCAGACCGGGATTCACCTACGAGCAGTACTTC	CASRPGFTYEQYF
TRBV7-6	TRBJ2-5	once	TRBD2	TGTGCCAGCAGCCCTGGGACTAGCGGGGGGTACCAAGAGACCCAGTACTTC	CASSPGTSGGYQETQYF
TRBV10-2	TRBJ1-5	-	TRBD1	TGCGCCAGCAGCCCCCGGACAGGGCTTGGCAATCAGCCCCAGCATTTT	CASSPRTGLGNQPQHF
TRBV7-2	TRBJ1-1	-	-	TGTGCCAGCAGCTCCGCGAGGAACACTGAAGCTTTCTTT	CASSSARNTEAFF
TRBV7-2	TRBJ1-2	-	-	TGTGCCAGCAGCCGACAAGCGGACCTCTATGGCTACACCTTC	CASSRQADLYGYTF
TRBV4-1	TRBJ1-6	-	-	TGCGCCAGCAGCCAAGATCGGGGGATGGGTGCACAATCACCCCTCCACTTT	CASSQDRGMGAQSPLHF
TRBV10-3	TRBJ2-7	-	-	TGTGCCATCAGTGAAGGGGTCCTCTCCGAGCAGTACTTC	CAISEGVLSEQYF
TRBV19	TRBJ1-2	-	TRBD1	TGTGCCAGTAGGCCAGGACAGGGGGCCTATGGCTACACCTTC	CASRPGQGAYGYTF